These T cell receptor beta chains were read from a single sample in a study of cytomegalovirus exposure and HLA in healthy donors. Libraries were prepared by immunoSEQ multiplex PCR; TCRdb keeps only in-frame clonotypes and omits some of them. The repertoire holds 120,000 to 150,000 clones, 75% to 90% seen once, with 2.9% in the top ten. The source material was PBMCs. These receptors were taken from a woman under 40 in good health and CMV-seronegative. Each CDR3 is given without its conserved first and last residue.

TRBJ2-7,TRBV4-1,ASSFPGRRGEQY
TRBJ1-2,TRBV4-1,ASSQETANYGYT
TRBJ1-5,TRBV30,AWSETGGYSNQPQH
TRBJ1-1,TRBV19,ASSRGILGQGKNTEAF
TRBJ2-3,TRBV7-3,ASSFGLAGFTGDTQY
TRBJ1-2,TRBV5-1,ASSLETAGIYGYT
TRBJ2-3,TRBV29-1,SVEDLGVGTDTQY
TRBJ2-5,TRBV7-3,ASSPTGLGETQY
TRBJ2-3,TRBV7-8,ASSLVAPSTDTQY
TRBJ2-7,TRBV11-2,ASSPREGPNPSSYEQY
TRBJ2-2,TRBV5-1,ASSLRQGKNTGELF
TRBJ2-7,TRBV14,ASSATYEQY
TRBJ2-7,TRBV5-1,ASSFLGLAGATYEQY
TRBJ2-1,TRBV5-5,ASSLSSGRASYNEQF
TRBJ2-3,TRBV7-7,ASSLTRRAGDTQY
TRBJ2-1,TRBV4-2,ASSQGLAGRDGF
TRBJ2-5,TRBV7-2,ASSLGLRTGGQETQY
TRBJ2-5,TRBV19,ATASGRARETQY
TRBJ2-7,TRBV7-9,ASREGGAYEQY
TRBJ2-5,TRBV5-4,ASSLDSGTPDGTQY
TRBJ2-3,TRBV5-1,ASSLEAVRGTDTQY
TRBJ2-5,TRBV2,ASSFILAGVKETQY
TRBJ2-5,TRBV11-3,ASSLGGSTTSQETQY
TRBJ1-3,TRBV15,ATSRDLPKQDSGNTIY
TRBJ1-1,TRBV28,ASRSYADRNTEAF
TRBJ2-1,TRBV5-3,ARSPTRDSYNEQF
TRBJ2-1,TRBV25-1,ASSEADSYNEQF
TRBJ2-6,TRBV11-3,ASSPSGAGDSGANVLT
TRBJ1-5,TRBV30,AWSVAQDEPQH
TRBJ2-7,TRBV25-1,ASSEHRQGFDEQY
TRBJ1-5,TRBV5-6,ASSLGALGFNQPQH
TRBJ1-1,TRBV7-2,ASSEQGRGVQAF
TRBJ1-1,TRBV5-1,ASSDQRKTEAF
TRBJ1-2,TRBV30,AWSVEYGYT
TRBJ1-2,TRBV6-6,ASSQEGSLYGYT
TRBJ2-2,TRBV7-2,ASRPSGLAYTGELF
TRBJ2-1,TRBV10-2,ASSEELSYNEQF
TRBJ2-7,TRBV12-2,ASRLAVTGYGRSSRPYEQY
TRBJ2-7,TRBV18,ASSAGPEQY
TRBJ1-5,TRBV13,ASSLGRQGDQPQH